Below are 12 T cell receptor beta chains sequenced from a single sample in a study of cytomegalovirus exposure and HLA in healthy donors. Both 60 Vbeta primers and 13 Jbeta primers went into the PCR. The repertoire was sequenced with immunoSEQ multiplex PCR; TCRdb's copy has only in-frame clones and lacks some. The top ten clones hold about 2.3% of a sample with a few hundred thousand clones, roughly 90% of them seen once. The sample consisted of PBMCs. These receptors were taken from a woman between 18 and 29 years old in good health and CMV-seronegative.

The chain couples TRBV9 to TRBJ1-2; D not resolved. CDR1 is SGDLS and CDR2 is YYNGEE in the germline V gene. V was shortened by 0 bases and J by 8 bases, with 20 bases between the two germline ends. The CDR3 spans 16 residues. The CDR3 region has the DNA TGTGCCAGCAGCGTAGTCCCCCCAGGACTGCCCGGGGGCTACACCTTC. Translation gives CASSVVPPGLPGGYTF. Filled out from reference TRBV9 and TRBJ1-2, the complete variable domain reads DSGVTQTPKHLITATGQRVTLRCSPRSGDLSVYWYQQSLDQGLQFLIQYYNGEERAKGNILERFSAQQFPDLHSELNLSSLELGDSALYFCASSVVPPGLPGGYTFGSGTRLTVV.

The chain links TRBV7-3 to TRBJ1-1; maybe TRBD1 (6 bases). The ends were cut back, 8 bases at V and 4 bases at J, with 14 bases in the middle. Germline loops: CDR1 SGHTA, CDR2 FQGTGA. This CDR3 is 13 amino acids long. The CDR3 DNA reads TGTGCCAGCCAACAGGGTCGTACCACTGAAGCTTTCTTT. Protein product: CASQQGRTTEAFF.

The chain combines TRBV11-2 with TRBJ2-2, with 7 bases matching TRBD1. Germline loops: CDR1 SGHAT, CDR2 FQNNGV. V lost 4 bases to trimming and J lost 11 bases; unmatched junction nucleotides: 19. The CDR3 sequence is 17 residues long. In DNA form, the CDR3 reads TGTGCCAGCAGCTCCTTCGGGACAGTTGTCCCCCTCGGCGAGCTGTTTTTT. Protein: CASSSFGTVVPLGELFF.

The chain joins TRBV9 to TRBJ2-7; 12 bases are shared with TRBD1. From germline, CDR1 is SGDLS and CDR2 YYNGEE. The V gene end was trimmed by 0 bases and the J gene end by 2 bases; junction bases not matched to a gene: 6. The CDR3 is 17 residues long. The CDR3 reads CASSVGGTGGAPYEQYF. The CDR3 nucleotides read TGTGCCAGCAGCGTAGGAGGGACAGGGGGCGCCCCCTACGAGCAGTACTTC.

The genes are TRBV4-1 and TRBJ1-1, with a weak D call TRBD1 (5 bases). The V gene lost 0 bases and the J gene lost 0 bases, with 14 bases spanning the gap. Germline loops: CDR1 MGHRA, CDR2 YSYEKL. This CDR3 has 17 residues. The CDR3 reads CASSQDVKGILNTEAFF. In DNA form, the CDR3 reads TGCGCCAGCAGCCAAGATGTAAAGGGGATTTTGAACACTGAAGCTTTCTTT.

DNA of the CDR3: TGCGCCAGCAGCTTACAGGGGCCTGGAAACACCATATATTTT. Translated: CASSLQGPGNTIYF. The rearrangement uses TRBV5-1 and TRBJ1-3; 7 bases align to TRBD1. Germline CDR1 is SGHRS and CDR2 is YFSETQ. After removal of 2 bases from V and 2 bases from J, the junction contained 1 base not matched to a gene. The CDR3 covers 14 residues.

The CDR3 DNA is TGTGCCAGCAGTTACTCCCTAGGCAATCCTCTAAACGAGCAGTACTTC. This encodes CASSYSLGNPLNEQYF. V usage is TRBV6-5 and J usage is TRBJ2-7; D is unclear. V lost 0 bases, J lost 5 bases, and 17 bases lay in between. This CDR3 is 16 amino acids long. Germline V gives CDR1 MNHEY, CDR2 SVGAGI.

The chain links TRBV7-3 to TRBJ2-2; 9 nucleotides agree with TRBD1. Germline lookup yields CDR1 SGHTA and CDR2 FQGTGA. CDR3 size: 14 residues. The ends lost 5 bases at V and 6 bases at J; junction bases unmatched: 4. The CDR3 loop reads CASSKDRGAGELFF. CDR3 sequence (DNA): TGTGCCAGCAGCAAAGACAGGGGGGCCGGGGAGCTGTTTTTT.

The chain uses TRBV5-4 and TRBJ2-1, with TRBD1 identical over 8 bases. The CDR3 sequence is 15 residues long. The germline CDR1 and CDR2 sequences are SGHNT and YYREEE (reference sequence). V lost 5 bases to trimming and J lost 4 bases; unmatched junction nucleotides: 8. The CDR3 coding sequence is TGTGCCAGCAGACCGGACAGGGTCGGTTACAATGAGCAGTTCTTC. Its translation is CASRPDRVGYNEQFF.

The V call is TRBV27, the J call TRBJ1-5; 7 nucleotides agree with TRBD1. V shed 5 bases and J 4 bases; nucleotides not matched to a gene: 8. In germline, CDR1 is MNHEY, CDR2 SMNVEV (reference sequence). The CDR3 spans 15 residues. The CDR3 spells CASSGLGDSNQPQHF. The CDR3 nucleotides read TGTGCCAGCAGTGGTCTGGGGGACAGTAATCAGCCCCAGCATTTT.

V and J are TRBV7-8 and TRBJ1-2; 10 positions agree with TRBD1. Germline CDR1 SGHVS, CDR2 FQNEAQ. V dropped 5 bases and J dropped 4; count of bases not matched to a gene: 13. The CDR3 contains 17 residues. The CDR3 is CASSRQGAWSSGYGYTF. The DNA for the CDR3 is TGTGCCAGCAGCCGACAGGGGGCCTGGAGCTCAGGCTATGGCTACACCTTC.

The gene calls are TRBV5-4 and TRBJ2-3; 8 bases fit TRBD2. The V and J ends lost 7 bases and 3 bases, in that order; junction bases with no gene match: 7. Germline CDR1 reads SGHNT; CDR2 reads YYREEE (reference sequence). This CDR3 has 14 residues. The CDR3 DNA reads TGTGCCAGCCGACCCGGGGGGGGAACAGATACGCAGTATTTT. Translation gives CASRPGGGTDTQYF.